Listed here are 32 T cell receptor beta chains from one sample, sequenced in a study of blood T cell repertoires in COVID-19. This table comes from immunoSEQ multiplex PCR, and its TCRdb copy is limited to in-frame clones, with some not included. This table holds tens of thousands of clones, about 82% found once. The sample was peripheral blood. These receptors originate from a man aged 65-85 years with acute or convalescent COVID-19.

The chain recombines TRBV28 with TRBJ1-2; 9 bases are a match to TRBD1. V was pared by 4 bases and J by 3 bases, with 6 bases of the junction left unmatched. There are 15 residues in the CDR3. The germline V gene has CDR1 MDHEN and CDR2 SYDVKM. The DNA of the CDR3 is TGTGCCAGCAGTTCCCGGGACAGGGACCACTATGGCTACACCTTC. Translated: CASSSRDRDHYGYTF.

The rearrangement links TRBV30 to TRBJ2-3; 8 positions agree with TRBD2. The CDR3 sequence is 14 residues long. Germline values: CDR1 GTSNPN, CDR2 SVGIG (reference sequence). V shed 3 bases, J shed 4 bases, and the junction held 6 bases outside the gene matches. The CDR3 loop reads CAWSVGLAPDTQYF. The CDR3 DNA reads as TGTGCCTGGAGCGTCGGACTAGCCCCAGATACGCAGTATTTT. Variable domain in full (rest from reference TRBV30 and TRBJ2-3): SQTIHQWPATLVQPVGSPLSLECTVEGTSNPNLYWYRQAAGRGLQLLFYSVGIGQISSEVPQNLSASRPQDRQFILSSKKLLLSDSGFYLCAWSVGLAPDTQYFGPGTRLTVL.

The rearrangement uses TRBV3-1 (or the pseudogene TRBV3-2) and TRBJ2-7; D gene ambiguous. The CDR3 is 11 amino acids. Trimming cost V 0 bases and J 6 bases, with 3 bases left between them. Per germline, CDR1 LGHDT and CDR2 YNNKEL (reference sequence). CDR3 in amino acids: CASSQESEQYF. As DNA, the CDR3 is TGTGCCAGCAGCCAAGAGAGCGAGCAGTACTTC.

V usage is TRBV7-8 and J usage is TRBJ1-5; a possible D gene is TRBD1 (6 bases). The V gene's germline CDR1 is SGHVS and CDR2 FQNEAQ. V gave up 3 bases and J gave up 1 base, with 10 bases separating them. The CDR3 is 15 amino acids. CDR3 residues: CASSLGGASNQPQHF. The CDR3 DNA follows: TGTGCCAGCAGCTTGGGGGGGGCGAGCAATCAGCCCCAGCATTTT.

This CDR3 is CASSREDRGGETQYF. The CDR3 nucleotides are TGCGCCAGCAGCCGGGAAGACAGGGGAGGAGAGACCCAGTACTTC. The V and J genes are TRBV5-1 and TRBJ2-5; the match to TRBD1 covers 8 bases. J was trimmed by 4 bases and V by 4 bases; bases with no gene match: 9. CDR3 size: 15 residues. Per the germline V gene, CDR1 is SGHRS and CDR2 is YFSETQ. Based on the CDR3 plus reference TRBV5-1 and TRBJ2-5, the full variable domain is KAGVTQTPRYLIKTRGQQVTLSCSPISGHRSVSWYQQTPGQGLQFLFEYFSETQRNKGNFPGRFSGRQFSNSRSEMNVSTLELGDSALYLCASSREDRGGETQYFGPGTRLLVL.

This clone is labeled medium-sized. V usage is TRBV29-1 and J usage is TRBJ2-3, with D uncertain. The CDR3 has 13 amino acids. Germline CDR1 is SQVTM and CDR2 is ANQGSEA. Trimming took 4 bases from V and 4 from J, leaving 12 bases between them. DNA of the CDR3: TGCAGCGTTGGGCGGCGCCGGGCAGATACGCAGTATTTT. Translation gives CSVGRRRADTQYF.

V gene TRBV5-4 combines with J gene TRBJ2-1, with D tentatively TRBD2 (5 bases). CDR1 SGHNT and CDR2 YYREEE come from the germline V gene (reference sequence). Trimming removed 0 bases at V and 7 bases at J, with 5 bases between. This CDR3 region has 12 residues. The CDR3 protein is CASSLGGNEQFF. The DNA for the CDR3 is TGTGCCAGCAGCTTGGGCGGGAATGAGCAGTTCTTC.

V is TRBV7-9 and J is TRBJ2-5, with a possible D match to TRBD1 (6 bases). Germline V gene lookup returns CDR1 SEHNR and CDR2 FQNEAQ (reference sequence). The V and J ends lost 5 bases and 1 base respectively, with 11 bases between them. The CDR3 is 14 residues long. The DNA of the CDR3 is TGTGCCAGCAGCGAAACGGACAGCCAAGAGACCCAGTACTTC. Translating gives CASSETDSQETQYF. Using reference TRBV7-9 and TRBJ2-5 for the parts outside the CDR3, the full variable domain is DTGVSQNPRHKITKRGQNVTFRCDPISEHNRLYWYRQTLGQGPEFLTYFQNEAQLEKSRLLSDRFSAERPKGSFSTLEIQRTEQGDSAMYLCASSETDSQETQYFGPGTRLLVL.

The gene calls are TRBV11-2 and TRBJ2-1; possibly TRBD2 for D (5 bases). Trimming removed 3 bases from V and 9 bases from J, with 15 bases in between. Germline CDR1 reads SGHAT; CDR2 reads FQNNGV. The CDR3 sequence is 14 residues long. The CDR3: CASSFQLGLVEQFF. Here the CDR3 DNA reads TGTGCCAGCAGCTTCCAACTAGGACTCGTTGAGCAGTTCTTC. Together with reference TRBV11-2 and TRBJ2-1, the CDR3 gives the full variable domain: EAGVAQSPRYKIIEKRQSVAFWCNPISGHATLYWYQQILGQGPKLLIQFQNNGVVDDSQLPKDRFSAERLKGVDSTLKIQPAKLEDSAVYLCASSFQLGLVEQFFGPGTRLTVL.

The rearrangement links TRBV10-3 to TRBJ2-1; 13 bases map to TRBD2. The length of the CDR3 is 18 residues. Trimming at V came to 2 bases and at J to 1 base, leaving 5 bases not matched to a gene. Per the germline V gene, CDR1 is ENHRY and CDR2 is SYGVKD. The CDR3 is CAISEPSTSGGSYNEQFF. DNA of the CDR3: TGTGCCATCAGTGAGCCCTCGACTAGCGGGGGGTCCTACAATGAGCAGTTCTTC.

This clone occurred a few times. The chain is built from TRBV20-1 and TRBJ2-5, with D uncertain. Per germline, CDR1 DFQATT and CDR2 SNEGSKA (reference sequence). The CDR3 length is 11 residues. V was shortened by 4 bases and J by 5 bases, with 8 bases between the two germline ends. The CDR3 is CSANRIETQYF. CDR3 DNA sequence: TGCAGTGCTAATAGAATCGAGACCCAGTACTTC.

This CDR3 reads CASSLYVGDYGYTF. DNA for the CDR3: TGCGCCAGCAGCTTGTATGTAGGGGACTATGGCTACACCTTC. The J gene is TRBJ1-2, the V gene TRBV5-1; D is possibly TRBD1 (5 bases). V was cut by 1 base and J by 3 bases, with 10 bases left in between. The CDR3 loop spans 14 amino acids. Looked up from germline, CDR1 is SGHRS and CDR2 is YFSETQ.

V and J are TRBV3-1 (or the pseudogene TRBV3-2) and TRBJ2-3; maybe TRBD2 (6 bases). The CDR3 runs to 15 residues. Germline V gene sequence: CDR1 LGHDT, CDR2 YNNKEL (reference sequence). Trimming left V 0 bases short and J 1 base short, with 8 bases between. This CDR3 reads CASSQEPGGTDTQYF. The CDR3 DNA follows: TGTGCCAGCAGCCAAGAACCGGGGGGCACAGATACGCAGTATTTT.

The CDR3 DNA follows: TGTGCCAGCAGAATAGAAACAGGGACCCATGGCTACACCTTC. Amino acids: CASRIETGTHGYTF. The chain is built from TRBV2 and TRBJ1-2; a weak D match, TRBD1 (6 bases). Trimming stripped 6 bases from V and 6 bases from J, with 17 bases between. Germline values: CDR1 SNHLY, CDR2 FYNNEI. CDR3 length: 14 amino acids.

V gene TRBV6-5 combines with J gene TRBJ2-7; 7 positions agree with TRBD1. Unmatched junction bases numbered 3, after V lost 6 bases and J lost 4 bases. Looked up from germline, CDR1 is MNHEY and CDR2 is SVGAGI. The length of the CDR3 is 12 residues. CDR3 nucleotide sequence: TGTGCCAGCAGAGGCAGGGGGTACGAGCAGTACTTC. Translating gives CASRGRGYEQYF.

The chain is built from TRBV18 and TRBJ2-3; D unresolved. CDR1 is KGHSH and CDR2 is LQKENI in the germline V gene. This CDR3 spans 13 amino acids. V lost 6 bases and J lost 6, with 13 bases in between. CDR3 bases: TGTGCCAGCTCCACACCGCGGATGGATACGCAGTATTTT. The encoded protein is CASSTPRMDTQYF.

CDR3 protein: CASSFRLDSPLHF. For the CDR3, the DNA is TGCGCCAGCAGCTTTCGTCTCGATTCACCCCTCCACTTT. The chain is built from TRBV5-1 and TRBJ1-6; D remains unclear. CDR3 length equals 13 residues. The V end was cut by 2 bases, the J end by 8 bases, with 8 bases between. CDR1 and CDR2 (germline): SGHRS, YFSETQ.

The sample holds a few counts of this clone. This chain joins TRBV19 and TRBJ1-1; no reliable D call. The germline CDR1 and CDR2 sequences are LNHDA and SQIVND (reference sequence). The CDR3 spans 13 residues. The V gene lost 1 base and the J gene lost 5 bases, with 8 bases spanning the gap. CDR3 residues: CASSIVVETEAFF. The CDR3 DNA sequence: TGTGCCAGTAGTATAGTAGTAGAGACTGAAGCTTTCTTT.

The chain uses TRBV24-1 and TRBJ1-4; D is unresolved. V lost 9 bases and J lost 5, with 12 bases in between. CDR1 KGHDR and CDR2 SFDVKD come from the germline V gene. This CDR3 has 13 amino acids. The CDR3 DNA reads TGTGCCACCGCGGGATCTGGGAATGAAAAACTGTTTTTT. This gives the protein CATAGSGNEKLFF.

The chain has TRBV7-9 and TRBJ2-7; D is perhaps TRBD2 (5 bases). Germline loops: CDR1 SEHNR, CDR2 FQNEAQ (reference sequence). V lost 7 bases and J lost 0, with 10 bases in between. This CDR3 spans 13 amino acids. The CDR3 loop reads CASTPGSSYEQYF. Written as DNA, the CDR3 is TGTGCCAGCACCCCGGGGAGCTCCTACGAGCAGTACTTC.

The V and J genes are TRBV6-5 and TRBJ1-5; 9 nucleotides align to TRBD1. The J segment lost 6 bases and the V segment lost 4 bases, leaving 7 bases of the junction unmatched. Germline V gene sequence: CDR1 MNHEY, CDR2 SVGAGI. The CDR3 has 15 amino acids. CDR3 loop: CASSFRQGDSQPQHF. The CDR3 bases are TGTGCCAGCAGTTTTCGACAGGGGGATAGTCAGCCCCAGCATTTT.

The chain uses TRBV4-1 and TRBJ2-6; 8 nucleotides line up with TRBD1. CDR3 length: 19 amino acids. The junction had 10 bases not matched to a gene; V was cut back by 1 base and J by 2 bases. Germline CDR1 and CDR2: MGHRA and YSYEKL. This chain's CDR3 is CASSQGWDRMLPGANVLTF. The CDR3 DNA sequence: TGCGCCAGCAGCCAAGGGTGGGACAGGATGCTCCCTGGGGCCAACGTCCTGACTTTC.

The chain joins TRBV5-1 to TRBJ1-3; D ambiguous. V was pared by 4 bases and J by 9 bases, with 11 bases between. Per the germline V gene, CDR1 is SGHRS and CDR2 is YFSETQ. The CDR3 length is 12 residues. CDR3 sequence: CASSEPGGTIYF. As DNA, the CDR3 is TGCGCCAGCAGCGAGCCCGGCGGCACCATATATTTT.

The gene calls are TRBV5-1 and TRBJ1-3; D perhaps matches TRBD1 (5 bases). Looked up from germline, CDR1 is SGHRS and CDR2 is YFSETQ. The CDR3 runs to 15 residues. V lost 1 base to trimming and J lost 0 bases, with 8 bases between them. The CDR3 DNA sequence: TGCGCCAGCAGCTTGTGGGGGGACTCTGGAAACACCATATATTTT. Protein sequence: CASSLWGDSGNTIYF.

The CDR3 protein is CASSPYSGEKLFF. For the CDR3, the DNA is TGCGCCAGCAGCCCCTACAGCGGCGAAAAACTGTTTTTT. This rearrangement joins TRBV4-1 to TRBJ1-4; D uncertain. The CDR3 is 13 amino acids. CDR1 and CDR2 from the germline V gene are MGHRA and YSYEKL. The ends were cut back, 4 bases at V and 8 bases at J, with 11 bases in the middle.

The CDR3 reads CASTTRNTGELFF. In nucleotides, the CDR3 is TGTGCCAGCACAACTCGGAACACCGGGGAGCTGTTTTTT. The chain couples TRBV11-3 to TRBJ2-2; D is undetermined. CDR1 and CDR2 (germline): SGHNT, YENEEA. The CDR3 totals 13 residues. Deletions cut 7 bases from V and 1 base from J, with 7 bases between.

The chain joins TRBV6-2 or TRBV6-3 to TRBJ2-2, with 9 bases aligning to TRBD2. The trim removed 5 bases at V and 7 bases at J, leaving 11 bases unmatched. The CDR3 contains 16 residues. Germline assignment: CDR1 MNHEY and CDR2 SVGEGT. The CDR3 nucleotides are TGTGCCAGCAGTGGACTACAGCGGGGGGCTCACGGGGAGCTGTTTTTT. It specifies CASSGLQRGAHGELFF.

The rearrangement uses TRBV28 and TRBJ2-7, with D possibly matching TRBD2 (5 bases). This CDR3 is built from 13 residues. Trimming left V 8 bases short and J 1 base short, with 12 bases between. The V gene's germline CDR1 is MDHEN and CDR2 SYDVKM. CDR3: CASFAGDSYEQYF. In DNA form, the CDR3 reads TGTGCCAGCTTCGCCGGGGATTCCTACGAGCAGTACTTC.

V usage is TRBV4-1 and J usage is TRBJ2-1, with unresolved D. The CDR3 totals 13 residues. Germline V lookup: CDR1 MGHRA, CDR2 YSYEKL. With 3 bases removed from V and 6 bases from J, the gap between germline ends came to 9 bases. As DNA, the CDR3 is TGCGCCAGCAGCCAGTCTACCTTCAATGAGCAGTTCTTC. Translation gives CASSQSTFNEQFF.

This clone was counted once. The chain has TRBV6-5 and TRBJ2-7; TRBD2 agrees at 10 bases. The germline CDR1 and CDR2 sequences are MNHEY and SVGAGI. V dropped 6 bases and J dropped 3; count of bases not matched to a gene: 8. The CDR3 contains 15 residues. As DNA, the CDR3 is TGTGCCAGCAGCTCTTCTACTAGCGGGGTCTACGAGCAGTACTTC. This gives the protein CASSSSTSGVYEQYF.

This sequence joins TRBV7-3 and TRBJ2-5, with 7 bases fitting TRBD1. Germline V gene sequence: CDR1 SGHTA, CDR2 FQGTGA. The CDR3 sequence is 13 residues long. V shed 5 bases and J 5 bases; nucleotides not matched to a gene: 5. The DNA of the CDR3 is TGTGCCAGCAGCACAGGGGTCGCGGAGACCCAGTACTTC. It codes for CASSTGVAETQYF.

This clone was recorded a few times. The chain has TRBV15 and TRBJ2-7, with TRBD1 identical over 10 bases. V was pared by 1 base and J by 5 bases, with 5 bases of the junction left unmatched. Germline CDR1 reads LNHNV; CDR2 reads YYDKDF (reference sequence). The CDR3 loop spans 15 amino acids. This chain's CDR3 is CATSRGGTGVDEQYF. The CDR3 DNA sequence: TGTGCCACCAGCAGAGGGGGGACAGGGGTGGACGAGCAGTACTTC.